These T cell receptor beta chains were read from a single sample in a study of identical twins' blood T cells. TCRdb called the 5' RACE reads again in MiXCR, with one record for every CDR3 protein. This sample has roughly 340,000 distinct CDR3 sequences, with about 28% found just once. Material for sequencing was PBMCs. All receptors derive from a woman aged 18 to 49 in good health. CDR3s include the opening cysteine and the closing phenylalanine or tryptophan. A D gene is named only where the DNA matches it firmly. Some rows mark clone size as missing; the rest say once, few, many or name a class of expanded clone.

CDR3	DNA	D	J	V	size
CATASITEAFF	TGTGCCACCGCATCAATCACTGAAGCTTTCTTT	-	TRBJ1-1	TRBV10-3	few
CASTWGDYGYTF	TGTGCCAGCACATGGGGGGACTATGGCTACACCTTC	-	TRBJ1-2	TRBV3-1	-
CASSLQQGYEQYF	TGCGCCAGCAGCTTGCAACAGGGCTACGAGCAGTACTTC	-	TRBJ2-7	TRBV5-1	many
CASSLGTGTYEQYF	TGTGCCAGCAGCTTAGGTACAGGTACCTACGAGCAGTACTTC	-	TRBJ2-7	TRBV11-2	-
CASSLSPGSNQPQHF	TGTGCCAGCAGCTTGTCACCCGGCAGCAATCAGCCCCAGCATTTT	-	TRBJ1-5	TRBV7-6	few
CAMSGRDSNTEAFF	TGTGCCATGTCCGGAAGGGACTCGAACACTGAAGCTTTCTTT	-	TRBJ1-1	TRBV10-3	-
CASSFLGASSYNSPLHF	TGTGCCAGCAGTTTTCTGGGCGCTAGCTCCTATAATTCACCCCTCCACTTT	-	TRBJ1-6	TRBV27	few
CASSTPTRKNTESFF	TGTGCCAGCAGCACTCCTACTAGGAAGAACACTGAATCTTTCTTT	-	TRBJ1-1	TRBV6-5	once
CASSLLGESRTDTQYF	TGTGCCAGCAGCTTATTGGGGGAGTCGCGGACAGATACGCAGTATTTT	-	TRBJ2-3	TRBV13	few
CASSQEGGVEAFF	TGTGCCAGCAGCCAAGAAGGAGGGGTGGAGGCTTTCTTT	-	TRBJ1-1	TRBV3-1	few
CASSPDQNIQYF	TGTGCCAGCAGTCCAGATCAAAACATTCAGTACTTC	-	TRBJ2-4	TRBV12-3/TRBV12-4	-
CASSLWGASFYEQYF	TGTGCCAGCAGCTTATGGGGGGCGAGTTTCTATGAGCAGTACTTC	-	TRBJ2-7	TRBV5-6	-
CASSPDFNTGELFF	TGTGCCAGCAGCCCCGACTTTAACACCGGGGAGCTGTTTTTT	-	TRBJ2-2	TRBV7-6	few
CSVLVAGANVLTF	TGCAGCGTTCTGGTTGCCGGGGCCAACGTCCTGACTTTC	-	TRBJ2-6	TRBV29-1	many
CASSLDSLSGNTIYF	TGTGCCAGCAGCTTGGACAGCCTCTCTGGAAACACCATATATTTT	-	TRBJ1-3	TRBV5-4	-
CASSVEGQGQDTQYF	TGTGCCAGCAGCGTAGAGGGACAGGGTCAAGATACGCAGTATTTT	TRBD1	TRBJ2-3	TRBV9	few
CASSIKGQPQHF	TGTGCCAGTAGTATTAAGGGTCAGCCCCAGCATTTT	-	TRBJ1-5	TRBV19	few
CASSWTGDSNQPQHF	TGCGCCAGCAGCTGGACCGGGGATAGCAATCAGCCCCAGCATTTT	-	TRBJ1-5	TRBV5-1	-
CSARPLGQGLPDTQYF	TGCAGTGCTAGGCCCCTGGGACAGGGTTTGCCAGATACGCAGTATTTT	TRBD1	TRBJ2-3	TRBV20-1	-
CAISAPSTDTQYF	TGTGCCATCAGTGCCCCGAGCACAGATACGCAGTATTTT	-	TRBJ2-3	TRBV10-3	-
CATSSRGLTVDTQYF	TGTGCCACCAGCAGCCGGGGGTTAACGGTAGATACGCAGTATTTT	-	TRBJ2-3	TRBV15	few
CASSLWVPYEQYF	TGCGCCAGCAGCTTGTGGGTGCCCTACGAGCAGTACTTC	-	TRBJ2-7	TRBV5-1	few
CSVERGTSGTGWTEAFF	TGCAGCGTCGAACGGGGAACTTCCGGGACAGGGTGGACTGAAGCTTTCTTT	TRBD1	TRBJ1-1	TRBV29-1	many
CASRVGGLDEAFF	TGTGCCAGCAGGGTGGGCGGACTGGATGAAGCTTTCTTT	-	TRBJ1-1	TRBV25-1	many
CASSLRGWHEQFF	TGTGCCAGCAGCTTACGTGGATGGCATGAGCAGTTCTTC	-	TRBJ2-1	TRBV7-8	-
CASSEHRGSPEAFF	TGTGCCAGCAGTGAACACAGGGGATCTCCTGAAGCTTTCTTT	TRBD1	TRBJ1-1	TRBV6-1	many
CASSLVLPRWNEQFF	TGCGCCAGCAGCTTGGTTTTACCCAGGTGGAATGAGCAGTTCTTC	-	TRBJ2-1	TRBV5-1	many
CASSLVQVSNEQFF	TGCGCCAGCAGCTTGGTCCAGGTCAGCAATGAGCAGTTCTTC	-	TRBJ2-1	TRBV5-1	-
CASTRQGPETQYF	TGTGCCAGCACTAGACAGGGCCCGGAGACCCAGTACTTC	TRBD1	TRBJ2-5	TRBV12-3/TRBV12-4	-
CASSQRITGTDYGYTF	TGTGCCAGCAGCCAACGAATTACCGGGACAGACTATGGCTACACCTTC	TRBD1	TRBJ1-2	TRBV3-1	-
CSAPGTNNEKLFF	TGCAGTGCCCCGGGTACTAATAATGAAAAACTGTTTTTT	-	TRBJ1-4	TRBV20-1	few
CSVLGTGVDNGYTF	TGCAGTGTGTTAGGGACAGGGGTAGATAATGGCTACACCTTC	TRBD1	TRBJ1-2	TRBV20-1	few
CASRGTAISGNTIYF	TGTGCCAGCAGAGGGACAGCCATCTCTGGAAACACCATATATTTT	TRBD1	TRBJ1-3	TRBV6-6	-
CASSYSPELYGYTF	TGTGCCAGCAGTTACTCTCCGGAGCTTTATGGCTACACCTTC	-	TRBJ1-2	TRBV6-5	-
CASSLTSGDYEQYF	TGTGCCAGCAGCTTGACTAGCGGGGATTACGAGCAGTACTTC	TRBD2	TRBJ2-7	TRBV7-9	few
CASSDSGTPYNEQFF	TGTGCCAGCAGCGATAGCGGGACGCCTTACAATGAGCAGTTCTTC	TRBD2	TRBJ2-1	TRBV9	-
CASSLEGGDNSPLHF	TGTGCCAGCAGCTTAGAGGGAGGGGATAATTCACCCCTCCACTTT	-	TRBJ1-6	TRBV7-2	few
CSARDVRGGRETQYF	TGCAGTGCTAGAGATGTACGGGGGGGCCGAGAGACCCAGTACTTC	TRBD2	TRBJ2-5	TRBV20-1	-
CASSLVPSGGAKNIQYF	TGTGCCAGCAGCTTAGTCCCCTCGGGAGGAGCCAAAAACATTCAGTACTTC	TRBD2	TRBJ2-4	TRBV7-2	few
CVSSFPQETQYF	TGTGTCAGCAGCTTTCCCCAAGAGACCCAGTACTTC	-	TRBJ2-5	TRBV7-9	-
CASSPTSGLYNEQFF	TGCGCCAGCAGCCCCACTAGCGGCCTCTACAATGAGCAGTTCTTC	TRBD2	TRBJ2-1	TRBV5-1	few
CASRGLETTQYF	TGTGCCAGCAGGGGACTAGAAACCACGCAGTATTTT	TRBD2	TRBJ2-3	TRBV2	-
CASSRRQGGHLNTEAFF	TGTGCCAGCAGTCGTCGACAGGGAGGGCACCTGAACACTGAAGCTTTCTTT	TRBD1	TRBJ1-1	TRBV12-3/TRBV12-4	-
CASSLGSGRARHQFF	TGTGCCAGCAGCTTAGGAAGCGGGAGGGCCCGTCACCAGTTCTTC	TRBD2	TRBJ2-1	TRBV7-8	few
CASSQNVDPEAFF	TGTGCCAGCAGCCAGAACGTGGACCCTGAAGCTTTCTTT	-	TRBJ1-1	TRBV4-2	-
CASFMGGVGTEAFF	TGTGCCAGTTTCATGGGGGGCGTGGGCACTGAAGCTTTCTTT	-	TRBJ1-1	TRBV19	-
CASSVFRGPDTEAFF	TGCGCCAGCAGCGTATTCAGGGGACCCGACACTGAAGCTTTCTTT	-	TRBJ1-1	TRBV5-1	-
CASSYGTGRDAYGYTF	TGCGCCAGCAGCTACGGGACAGGCCGGGATGCCTATGGCTACACCTTC	TRBD1	TRBJ1-2	TRBV5-1	-
CSARQSDTEAFF	TGCAGTGCTAGACAGTCTGACACTGAAGCTTTCTTT	-	TRBJ1-1	TRBV20-1	-
CASSLIGSGADTQYF	TGCGCCAGCAGCTTGATCGGGAGTGGGGCAGATACGCAGTATTTT	-	TRBJ2-3	TRBV5-1	-
CSATPPYEKLFF	TGCAGTGCCACACCCCCCTATGAAAAACTGTTTTTT	-	TRBJ1-4	TRBV20-1	-
CASKAIGRNTYEQYF	TGCGCTAGCAAGGCCATCGGGCGGAACACCTACGAGCAGTACTTC	-	TRBJ2-7	TRBV5-1	-
CASSLGQGRTGNTIYF	TGTGCCAGCAGCCTAGGACAGGGGAGAACTGGAAACACCATATATTTT	TRBD1	TRBJ1-3	TRBV9	-
CASSLGTGVDQPQHF	TGTGCCAGCAGCTTAGGGACAGGGGTTGATCAGCCCCAGCATTTT	TRBD1	TRBJ1-5	TRBV11-2	many
CASSLPSGEAFF	TGCGCCAGCAGCCTCCCCTCCGGTGAAGCTTTCTTT	-	TRBJ1-1	TRBV10-1	-
CASSYAGYSHGYTF	TGTGCCAGCAGTTACGCCGGTTACAGCCATGGCTACACCTTC	-	TRBJ1-2	TRBV6-2/TRBV6-3	-
CASSLGRDHQPQHF	TGTGCCAGCAGCTTAGGCAGGGACCATCAGCCCCAGCATTTT	-	TRBJ1-5	TRBV7-9	few